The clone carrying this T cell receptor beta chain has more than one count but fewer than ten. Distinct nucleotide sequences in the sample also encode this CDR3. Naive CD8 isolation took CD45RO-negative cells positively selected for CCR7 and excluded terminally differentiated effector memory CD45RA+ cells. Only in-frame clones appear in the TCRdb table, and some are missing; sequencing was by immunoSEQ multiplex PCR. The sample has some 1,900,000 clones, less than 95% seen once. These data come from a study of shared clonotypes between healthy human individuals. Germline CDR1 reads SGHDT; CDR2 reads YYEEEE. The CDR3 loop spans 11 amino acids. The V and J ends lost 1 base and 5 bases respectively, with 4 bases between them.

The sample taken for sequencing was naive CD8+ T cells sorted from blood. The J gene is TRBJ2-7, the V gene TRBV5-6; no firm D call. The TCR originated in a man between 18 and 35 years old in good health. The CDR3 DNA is TGTGCCAGCAGCTTGACGGACGAGCAGTACTTC. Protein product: CASSLTDEQYF.